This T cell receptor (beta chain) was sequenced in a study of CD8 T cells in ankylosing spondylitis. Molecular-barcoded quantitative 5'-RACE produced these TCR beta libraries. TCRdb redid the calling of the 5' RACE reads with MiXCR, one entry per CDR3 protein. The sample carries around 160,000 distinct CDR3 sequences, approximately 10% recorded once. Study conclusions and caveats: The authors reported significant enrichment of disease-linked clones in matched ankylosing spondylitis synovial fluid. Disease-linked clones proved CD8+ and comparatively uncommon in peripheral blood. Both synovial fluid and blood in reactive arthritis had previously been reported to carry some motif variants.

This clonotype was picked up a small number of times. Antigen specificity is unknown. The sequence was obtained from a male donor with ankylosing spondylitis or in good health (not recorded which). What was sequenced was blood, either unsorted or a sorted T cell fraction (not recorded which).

The CDR3 loop reads CSAGKRVYEQYF. The CDR3 DNA reads as TGCAGTGCAGGAAAGAGGGTCTACGAGCAGTACTTC. J is TRBJ2-7 and V is TRBV20-1; TRBD2 might be the D (5 bases). Germline assignment: CDR1 DFQATT and CDR2 SNEGSKA (reference sequence). Trimming took 6 bases from V and 3 from J, leaving 12 bases between them. The length of the CDR3 is 12 residues.